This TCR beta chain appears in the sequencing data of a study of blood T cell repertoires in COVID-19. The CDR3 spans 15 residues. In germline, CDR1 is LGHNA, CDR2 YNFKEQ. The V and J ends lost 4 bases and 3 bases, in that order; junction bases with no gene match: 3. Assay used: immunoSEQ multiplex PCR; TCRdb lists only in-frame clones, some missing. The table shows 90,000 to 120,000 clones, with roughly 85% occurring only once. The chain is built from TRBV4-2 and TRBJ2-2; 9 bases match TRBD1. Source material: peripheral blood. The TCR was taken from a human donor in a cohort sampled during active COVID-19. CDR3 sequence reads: CASSPDRGYTGELFF. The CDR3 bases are TGTGCCAGCAGCCCGGACAGGGGCTACACCGGGGAGCTGTTTTTT.